These 15 T cell receptor beta chains share one sample of origin, sequenced in a study of response to subunit inactivated influenza vaccine. TCRdb reanalysed the RT-PCR reads using MiXCR and keeps one entry per CDR3 protein. The table has fewer than 650,000 distinct CDR3 sequences, 10% to 15% seen once; the top ten hold around 14%. The sequencing used PBMCs from blood, collected 40 to 50 days after vaccination. These receptors all stem from a man aged 50 to 59 who received an inactivated influenza vaccine.

This clonotype came up a few times. The chain employs TRBV4-2 and TRBJ2-2; 8 bases are shared with TRBD1. Germline lookup yields CDR1 LGHNA and CDR2 YNFKEQ. CDR3 size: 13 residues. The junction had 4 bases not matched to a gene; V was cut back by 6 bases and J by 7 bases. The CDR3 DNA reads TGTGCCAGCAGTCAACAGGGGGTCGGGGAGCTGTTTTTT. It yields the protein CASSQQGVGELFF.

The sample holds a few counts of this clonotype. The gene calls are TRBV29-1 and TRBJ2-2; tentative D call: TRBD2 (5 bases). The V end was cut by 6 bases, the J end by 4 bases, with 9 bases between. The CDR3 is 12 amino acids. Germline assignment: CDR1 SQVTM and CDR2 ANQGSEA. CDR3 sequence: CSVARGTGELFF. The CDR3 nucleotides read TGCAGCGTCGCTCGGGGCACCGGGGAGCTGTTTTTT.

This clonotype was detected a few times. The rearrangement uses TRBV28 and TRBJ2-1, with unresolved D. Germline V gene sequence: CDR1 MDHEN, CDR2 SYDVKM. The CDR3 has 15 amino acids. Trimming took off 1 base at V and 9 bases at J, with 16 bases between the two ends. DNA for the CDR3: TGTGCCAGCAGTTTATTAGTGTCGGGCGGCTCTGAGCAGTTCTTC. Translated, it gives CASSLLVSGGSEQFF.

This clonotype has ten or more counts. The chain employs TRBV12-3 or TRBV12-4 and TRBJ2-7; no reliable D call. The V end lost 3 bases, the J end lost 0 bases, and 6 bases lay between the germline ends. This CDR3 spans 13 amino acids. DNA for the CDR3: TGTGCCAGCAGTTTTAAGAACTCCTACGAGCAGTACTTC. Translated: CASSFKNSYEQYF.

CDR3: CASSSTPRDGYTF. DNA of the CDR3: TGTGCCAGCAGCTCAACCCCCAGGGATGGCTACACCTTC. The chain links TRBV5-8 to TRBJ1-2; D might be TRBD1 (5 bases). CDR1 is SGHTS, CDR2 YDEGEE, per germline. The V end lost 3 bases, the J end lost 6 bases, and 12 bases lay between the germline ends. The CDR3 consists of 13 residues.

Only a few counts were recorded for this clonotype. The chain couples TRBV11-3 to TRBJ2-3; D uncertain. Trimming removed 5 bases from V and 9 bases from J, with 12 bases in between. The CDR3 sequence is 12 residues long. Germline V gene data show CDR1 as SGHNT and CDR2 as YENEEA. Written as DNA, the CDR3 is TGTGCCAGCAGCCCAAACCGACTGACGCAGTATTTT. Translated: CASSPNRLTQYF.

This clonotype turned up a few times. The chain is built from TRBV5-1 and TRBJ1-1; the D is unclear. This CDR3 region has 15 residues. V lost 0 bases to trimming and J lost 3 bases, with 12 bases between them. Germline V gene sequence: CDR1 SGHRS, CDR2 YFSETQ. CDR3 region: CASSLVWGSDTEAFF. The CDR3 DNA sequence: TGCGCCAGCAGCTTGGTTTGGGGTTCCGACACTGAAGCTTTCTTT.

The rearrangement uses TRBV20-1 and TRBJ2-2; TRBD2 matches at 13 bases. CDR1 DFQATT and CDR2 SNEGSKA come from the germline V gene (reference sequence). V shed 3 bases, J shed 0 bases, and the junction held 4 bases outside the gene matches. The CDR3 runs to 17 residues. The CDR3 spells CSASGTSGDANTGELFF. CDR3 bases: TGCAGTGCTAGCGGGACTAGCGGGGACGCGAACACCGGGGAGCTGTTTTTT.

The table lists this clonotype with a few counts. The chain carries TRBV29-1 and TRBJ2-3, with 8 bases that match TRBD2. V lost 3 bases, J lost 2 bases, and 7 bases stayed unmatched. CDR1 is SQVTM, CDR2 ANQGSEA, per germline. The CDR3 has 15 residues. CDR3 sequence: CSVDGGGPFTDTQYF. The CDR3 DNA reads TGCAGCGTTGACGGGGGGGGACCGTTCACAGATACGCAGTATTTT.

The chain recombines TRBV20-1 with TRBJ2-5; 8 bases are a match to TRBD1. The CDR3 consists of 16 residues. The V gene's germline CDR1 is DFQATT and CDR2 SNEGSKA (reference sequence). Trimming at V came to 1 base and at J to 0 bases, leaving 7 bases not matched to a gene. CDR3 nucleotide sequence: TGCAGTGCTAGAGCATACTACAGGGGGTACCAAGAGACCCAGTACTTC. Amino acid sequence: CSARAYYRGYQETQYF.

This clonotype was seen a handful of times. The V call is TRBV28, the J call TRBJ2-2; 9 positions agree with TRBD2. CDR1 is MDHEN and CDR2 is SYDVKM in the germline V gene. The CDR3 spans 16 residues. The V segment lost 7 bases and the J segment 4 bases; nucleotides outside the gene matches: 10. DNA of the CDR3: TGTGCCAGCACTCCCCCCGGACTAGCGTCCACCGGGGAGCTGTTTTTT. It translates to CASTPPGLASTGELFF.

This clonotype was seen many times. This rearrangement joins TRBV20-1 to TRBJ2-2; no clear D gene. The germline gives CDR1 DFQATT, CDR2 SNEGSKA (reference sequence). V was pared by 7 bases and J by 4 bases, with 10 bases between. CDR3 length equals 12 residues. This CDR3 is CSGYVGTGELFF. The CDR3 coding sequence is TGCAGTGGATATGTGGGCACCGGGGAGCTGTTTTTT.

This clonotype was seen many times. The chain joins TRBV7-9 to TRBJ2-3; D might be TRBD1 or TRBD2, each matching 5 bases. Trimming removed 1 base at V and 4 bases at J, with 6 bases between. CDR3 length equals 13 residues. The germline gives CDR1 SEHNR, CDR2 FQNEAQ (reference sequence). CDR3 in amino acids: CASSLEGPDTQYF. The CDR3, as DNA: TGTGCCAGCAGCTTAGAGGGACCAGATACGCAGTATTTT. The whole variable domain, filled in from reference TRBV7-9 and TRBJ2-3, reads DTGVSQNPRHKITKRGQNVTFRCDPISEHNRLYWYRQTLGQGPEFLTYFQNEAQLEKSRLLSDRFSAERPKGSFSTLEIQRTEQGDSAMYLCASSLEGPDTQYFGPGTRLTVL.

This clonotype was seen many times. V usage is TRBV6-5 and J usage is TRBJ2-1; perhaps TRBD2 as D (6 bases). Germline V gene data show CDR1 as MNHEY and CDR2 as SVGAGI. CDR3 length: 15 amino acids. V was pared by 2 bases and J by 7 bases, with 15 bases between. DNA of the CDR3: TGTGCCAGCAGTTACCTCGGGACTGGAAGAAATGAGCAGTTCTTC. Its protein product is CASSYLGTGRNEQFF.

This clonotype was detected only a few times. The V call is TRBV6-2 or TRBV6-3, the J call TRBJ2-5; D is perhaps TRBD1 (6 bases). The CDR3 covers 14 residues. The germline V and J ends were trimmed by 6 bases and 5 bases, with 16 bases remaining between them. The germline gives CDR1 MNHEY, CDR2 SVGEGT. The CDR3: CASRTTGSWETQYF. The CDR3 DNA follows: TGTGCCAGCAGAACCACAGGGTCCTGGGAGACCCAGTACTTC.